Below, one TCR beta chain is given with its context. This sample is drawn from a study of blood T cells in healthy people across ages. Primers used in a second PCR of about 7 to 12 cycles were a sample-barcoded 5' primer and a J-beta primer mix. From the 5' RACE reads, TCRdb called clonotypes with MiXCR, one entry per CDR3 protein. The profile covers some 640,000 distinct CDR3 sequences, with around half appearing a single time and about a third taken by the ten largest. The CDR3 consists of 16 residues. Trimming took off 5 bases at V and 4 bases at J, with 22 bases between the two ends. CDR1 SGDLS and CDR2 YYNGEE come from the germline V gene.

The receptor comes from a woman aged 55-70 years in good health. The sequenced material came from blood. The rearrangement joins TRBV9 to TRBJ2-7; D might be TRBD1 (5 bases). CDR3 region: CASSSKLQAFKYEQYF. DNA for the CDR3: TGTGCCAGCAGTTCAAAACTACAGGCTTTCAAGTACGAGCAGTACTTC.